These T cell receptor beta chains were read from a single sample in a study of regulatory T cells in long-lasting Graves disease. TCRdb processed the multiplex PCR reads anew with MiXCR; each CDR3 protein has one entry. Among a few hundred thousand distinct CDR3 sequences listed, roughly 25% were seen once. Here the sequenced sample was peripheral blood mononuclear cells (PBMCs), taken when the disease was refractory, from a patient treated with antithyroid drugs. These receptors originate from a woman aged 35 to 49 with Graves disease. Both conserved end residues are part of each CDR3. The D gene is left open where the match is weak. For some rows the clone size is stated as once, few or many, or as a class when expanded; others skip it.

size	J	D	V	DNA	CDR3
NA	TRBJ1-5	TRBD1	TRBV4-2	TGTGCCAGCAGCCAAGCAGGGGGCAGAGGCAATCAGCCCCAGCATTTT	CASSQAGGRGNQPQHF
few	TRBJ1-1	NA	TRBV6-2/TRBV6-3	TGTGCCAGCAGTTACGGCGGGGGCGTTAACACTGAAGCTTTCTTT	CASSYGGGVNTEAFF
few	TRBJ2-7	TRBD2	TRBV30	TGTGCCTGGACGTTAGCGGGAGGGGTCGAGCAGTACTTC	CAWTLAGGVEQYF
NA	TRBJ1-1	NA	TRBV7-9	TGTGCCAGCAGCTATCCTAACACTGAAGCTTTCTTT	CASSYPNTEAFF
NA	TRBJ2-1	TRBD2	TRBV28	TGTGCCAGCAGTGAACGGGTGGGGAAGCGGGAGTATAACAATGAGCAGTTCTTC	CASSERVGKREYNNEQFF
NA	TRBJ1-2	NA	TRBV12-3/TRBV12-4	TGTGCCAGCAGTTTAGTTACCCACTTTGGAGCAGGTTCTAGCACTAACTATGGCTACACCTTC	CASSLVTHFGAGSSTNYGYTF
few	TRBJ2-7	NA	TRBV7-9	TGTGCCAGCAGCTTAGACAGGATGAAAGAGCAGTACTTC	CASSLDRMKEQYF
NA	TRBJ1-5	NA	TRBV3-1	TGTGCCAGCAGCCAATCCAGGGATAGCAATCAGCCCCAGCATTTT	CASSQSRDSNQPQHF
few	TRBJ1-3	NA	TRBV7-8	TGTGCCAGCAGCTTAATACGACTCGGGCCGACGGGAAACACCATATATTTT	CASSLIRLGPTGNTIYF
many	TRBJ2-5	NA	TRBV11-2	TGTGCCAGCTCCATTAACCAAGAGACCCAGTACTTC	CASSINQETQYF
NA	TRBJ2-7	NA	TRBV6-2/TRBV6-3	TGTGCCAGCAGTTACTACTCCGGGACAGCGACGGGAGACGTGTACTTC	CASSYYSGTATGDVYF
once	TRBJ2-1	NA	TRBV7-9	TGTGCCAGCAGCGGGACACTAAGCTCCTACAATGAGCAGTTCTTC	CASSGTLSSYNEQFF
NA	TRBJ2-3	NA	TRBV10-1	TGCGCCAGCAGTGAAGGTGGCCAGCTTCGGGTTTCCGATACGCAGTATTTT	CASSEGGQLRVSDTQYF
few	TRBJ2-2	NA	TRBV24-1	TGTGCCACCGCCACTAGTTTCGGGGAGCTGTTTTTT	CATATSFGELFF
many	TRBJ1-2	NA	TRBV15	TGTGCCACCCGGGCAGATCGTCACTATGGCTACACCTTC	CATRADRHYGYTF
NA	TRBJ1-5	NA	TRBV20-1	TGCAGTGCTAGAGAGTGGACTGGCAGCTTTTATAGCAATCAGCCCCAGCATTTT	CSAREWTGSFYSNQPQHF
many	TRBJ1-1	NA	TRBV20-1	TGCAGTGCTAGTGAGGAGTTGAACACTGAAGCTTTCTTT	CSASEELNTEAFF
few	TRBJ2-7	TRBD2	TRBV6-1	TGTGCCAGCAGTCAGAGGCCCCGTAGCGGGAGGGTCTCCTACGAGCAGTACTTC	CASSQRPRSGRVSYEQYF
few	TRBJ1-1	NA	TRBV10-3	TGTGCCATCAGTGAGGGGACCGCAGGGGCCCCGGCGGAGGCTTTCTTT	CAISEGTAGAPAEAFF
NA	TRBJ2-7	NA	TRBV20-1	TGCAGGGTTGGGATTCCCTACTCCTACGAGCAGTACTTC	CRVGIPYSYEQYF
few	TRBJ2-5	NA	TRBV20-1	TGCAGTGCTAGAGATGAGGGAATAGAGGAGACCCAGTACTTC	CSARDEGIEETQYF
NA	TRBJ1-2	NA	TRBV28	TGCTGTGCCCTCGGAACGTATGGCTACACCTTC	CCALGTYGYTF